This T cell receptor beta chain is from a study of neurological immune-mediated disorders. Sorted libraries used approximately 980,000 CD4+ or CD8+ T cells. This clonotype was seen at least ten times. Germline V CDR1 and CDR2: SGDLS, YYNGEE. Trimming left V 0 bases short and J 15 bases short, with 28 bases between. There are 17 residues in the CDR3. Synthesis of cDNA was carried out by template-switch 5'RACE. The reaction used 10-nucleotide random UMIs. Each CDR3 protein is one row after TCRdb ran MiXCR on the 5' RACE reads. Of around 15,000 distinct CDR3 sequences in the sample, 9% are singletons; the top ten hold around 40%.

Material for sequencing was CD8+ T cells from blood. The clonotype was recovered from a man aged 50 or older in good health. The chain has TRBV9 and TRBJ2-1; possibly TRBD1 or TRBD2 for D (5 bases each). The CDR3 coding sequence is TGTGCCAGCAGCGTAGAGGGTCCTAAATGGGGCGGGCAGGTGCTGTTCTTC. This translates into CASSVEGPKWGGQVLFF.